This TCR beta chain was recovered during a study of T-cell memory formation after mild COVID-19. Germline CDR1 SGHRS, CDR2 YFSETQ. The germline V and J ends were trimmed by 0 bases and 6 bases, with 18 bases remaining between them. CDR3 size: 16 residues. In TCRdb, the 5' RACE reads were re-called with MiXCR into one record per CDR3 protein. Seen here are about 320,000 distinct CDR3 sequences, 14% observed once, and the top ten hold 20% to 25%. This clonotype was detected only a few times. Sequencing was done on a sample of PBMCs or a T cell subset sorted from them (not recorded which). The clonotype was recovered from a man aged 18-30 years who had mild COVID-19 (a few samples of this study predate the infection). Cell type and time point are not known. J is TRBJ1-2 and V is TRBV5-1; tentative D call: TRBD1 (5 bases). The CDR3 coding sequence is TGCGCCAGCAGCTTGGAGACGAGCCACAGGACGGATGGCTACACCTTC. Translating it yields CASSLETSHRTDGYTF.